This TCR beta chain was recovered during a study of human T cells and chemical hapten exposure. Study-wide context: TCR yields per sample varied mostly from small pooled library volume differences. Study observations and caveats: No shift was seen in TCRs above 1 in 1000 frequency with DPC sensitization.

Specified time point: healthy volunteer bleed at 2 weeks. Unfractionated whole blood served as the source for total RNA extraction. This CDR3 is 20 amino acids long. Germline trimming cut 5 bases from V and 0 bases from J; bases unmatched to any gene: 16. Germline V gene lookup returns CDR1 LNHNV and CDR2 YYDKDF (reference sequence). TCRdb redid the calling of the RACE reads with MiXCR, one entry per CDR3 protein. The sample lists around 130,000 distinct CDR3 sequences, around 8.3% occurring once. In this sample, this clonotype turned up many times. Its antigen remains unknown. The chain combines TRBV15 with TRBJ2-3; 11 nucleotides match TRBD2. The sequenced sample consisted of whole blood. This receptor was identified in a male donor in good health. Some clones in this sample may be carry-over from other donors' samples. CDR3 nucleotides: TGTGCCACCAGCGGATTACAAAGAACTAGCGGGGGCCGAAGCACAGATACGCAGTATTTT. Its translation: CATSGLQRTSGGRSTDTQYF. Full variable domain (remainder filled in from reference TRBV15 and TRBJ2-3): DAMVIQNPRYQVTQFGKPVTLSCSQTLNHNVMYWYQQKSSQAPKLLFHYYDKDFNNEADTPDNFQSRRPNTSFCFLDIRSPGLGDTAMYLCATSGLQRTSGGRSTDTQYFGPGTRLTVL.